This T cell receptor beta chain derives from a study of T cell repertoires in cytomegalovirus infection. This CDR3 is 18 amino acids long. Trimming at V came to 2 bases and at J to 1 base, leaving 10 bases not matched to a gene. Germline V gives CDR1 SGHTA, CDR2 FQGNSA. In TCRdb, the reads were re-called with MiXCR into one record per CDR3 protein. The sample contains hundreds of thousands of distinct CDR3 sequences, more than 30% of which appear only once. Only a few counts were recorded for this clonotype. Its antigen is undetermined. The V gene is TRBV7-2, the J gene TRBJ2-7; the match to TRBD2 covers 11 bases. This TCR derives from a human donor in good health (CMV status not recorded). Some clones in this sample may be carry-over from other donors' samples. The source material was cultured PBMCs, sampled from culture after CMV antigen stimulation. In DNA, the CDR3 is TGTGCCAGCAGCTTATCCCTCGTTGGGACTAGCGGTTCCTACGAGCAGTACTTC. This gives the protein CASSLSLVGTSGSYEQYF.